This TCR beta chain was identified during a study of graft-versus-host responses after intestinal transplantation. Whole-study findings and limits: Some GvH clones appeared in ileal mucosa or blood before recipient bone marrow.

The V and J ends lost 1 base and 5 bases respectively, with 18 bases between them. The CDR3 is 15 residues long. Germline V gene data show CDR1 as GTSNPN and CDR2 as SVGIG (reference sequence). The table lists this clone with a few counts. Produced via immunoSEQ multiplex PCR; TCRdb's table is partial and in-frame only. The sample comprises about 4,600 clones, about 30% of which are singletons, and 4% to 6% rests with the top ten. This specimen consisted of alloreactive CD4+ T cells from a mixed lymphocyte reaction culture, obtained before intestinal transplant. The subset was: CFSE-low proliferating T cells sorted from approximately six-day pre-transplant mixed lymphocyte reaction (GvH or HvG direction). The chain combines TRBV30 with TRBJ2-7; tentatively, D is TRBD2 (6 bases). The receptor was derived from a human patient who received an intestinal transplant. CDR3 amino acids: CAWSDRDLGRDEQYF. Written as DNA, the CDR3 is TGTGCCTGGAGTGATAGGGACTTGGGTAGGGACGAGCAGTACTTC.